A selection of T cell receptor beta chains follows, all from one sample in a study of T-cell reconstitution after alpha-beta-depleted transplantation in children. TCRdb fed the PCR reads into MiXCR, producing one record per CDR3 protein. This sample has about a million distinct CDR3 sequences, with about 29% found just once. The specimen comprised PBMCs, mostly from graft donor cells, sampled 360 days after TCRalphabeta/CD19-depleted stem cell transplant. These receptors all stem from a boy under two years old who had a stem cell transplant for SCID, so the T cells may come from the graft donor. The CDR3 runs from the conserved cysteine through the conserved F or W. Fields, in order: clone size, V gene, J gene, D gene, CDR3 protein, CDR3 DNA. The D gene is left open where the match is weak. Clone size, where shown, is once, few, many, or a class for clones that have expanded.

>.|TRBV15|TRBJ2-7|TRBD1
CATSRGPQGAYEQYF
TGTGCCACCAGCAGAGGTCCACAGGGGGCATACGAGCAGTACTTC
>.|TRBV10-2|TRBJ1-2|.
CASERTLKRNGYTF
TGCGCCAGCGAACGGACACTGAAAAGGAATGGCTACACCTTC
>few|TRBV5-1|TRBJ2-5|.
CASSLVTGREQETQYF
TGCGCCAGCAGCTTGGTAACAGGGCGAGAACAAGAGACCCAGTACTTC
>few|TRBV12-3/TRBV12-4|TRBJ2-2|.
CASSPRGARNTGELFF
TGTGCCAGCAGTCCCAGGGGGGCCCGGAACACCGGGGAGCTGTTTTTT
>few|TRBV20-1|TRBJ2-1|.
CSAPAGGASYNEQFF
TGCAGTGCTCCGGCCGGGGGCGCTTCCTACAATGAGCAGTTCTTC
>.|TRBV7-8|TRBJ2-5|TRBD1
CASTPEEFYTGQTLETQYF
TGTGCCAGCACCCCGGAAGAATTCTATACGGGACAGACCCTAGAGACCCAGTACTTC
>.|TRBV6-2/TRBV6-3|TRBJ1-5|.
CASSPGTGRGQHF
TGTGCCAGCAGTCCCGGGACCGGGAGAGGCCAGCATTTT
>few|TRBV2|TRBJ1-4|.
CASNRDEKLFF
TGTGCCAGCAACAGGGATGAAAAACTGTTTTTT
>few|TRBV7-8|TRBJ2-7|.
CASSFIEVAYEQYF
TGTGCCAGCAGCTTTATAGAGGTCGCCTACGAGCAGTACTTC
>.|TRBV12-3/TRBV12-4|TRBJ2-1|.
CASSVNSDEQFF
TGTGCCAGCAGTGTGAATTCCGATGAGCAGTTCTTC
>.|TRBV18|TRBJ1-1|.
CASSPPLEGRAEAFF
TGTGCCAGCTCACCACCACTGGAGGGGAGAGCTGAAGCTTTCTTT
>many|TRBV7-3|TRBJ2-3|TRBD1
CASSLGTGFDTQYF
TGTGCCAGCAGCTTAGGGACAGGCTTCGATACGCAGTATTTT
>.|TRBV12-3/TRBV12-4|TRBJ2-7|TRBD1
CASSLEAGGHSYEQYF
TGTGCCAGCAGTTTAGAGGCAGGGGGCCACTCCTACGAGCAGTACTTC
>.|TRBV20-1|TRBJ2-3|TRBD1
CSARDRETTDTQYF
TGCAGTGCTAGGGACAGGGAGACCACAGATACGCAGTATTTT
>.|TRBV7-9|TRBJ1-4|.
CASSLPRGGLFF
TGTGCCAGCAGCTTACCGCGGGGCGGACTGTTTTTT
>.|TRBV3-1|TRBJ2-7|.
CASSQVLGGNEQYF
TGTGCCAGCAGCCAAGTCCTGGGGGGCAACGAGCAGTACTTC
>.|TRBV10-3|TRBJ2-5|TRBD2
CAISESSGASQETQYF
TGTGCCATCAGTGAGTCCAGCGGGGCCTCCCAAGAGACCCAGTACTTC
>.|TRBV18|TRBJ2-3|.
CASSRVIESTDTQYF
TGTGCCAGCTCACGGGTCATCGAGTCCACAGATACGCAGTATTTT
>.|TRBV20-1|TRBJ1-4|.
CSARYRVGGEKLFF
TGCAGTGCTAGATACAGGGTTGGGGGTGAAAAACTGTTTTTT
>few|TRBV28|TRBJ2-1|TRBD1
CASSGGALMGDEQFF
TGTGCCAGTTCAGGGGGCGCTTTGATGGGCGATGAGCAGTTCTTC
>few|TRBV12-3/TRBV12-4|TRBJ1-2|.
CASSGTGIANYGYTF
TGTGCCAGCAGTGGAACAGGGATAGCTAACTATGGCTACACCTTC
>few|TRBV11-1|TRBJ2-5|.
CASRKGWMETQYF
TGTGCCAGCAGAAAGGGGTGGATGGAGACCCAGTACTTC
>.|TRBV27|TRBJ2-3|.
CASKVLKGSASTDTQYF
TGTGCCAGCAAAGTTCTCAAAGGTTCGGCTAGCACAGATACGCAGTATTTT
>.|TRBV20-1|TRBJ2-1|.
CRGRGNEQFF
TGCAGAGGCAGGGGCAATGAGCAGTTCTTC
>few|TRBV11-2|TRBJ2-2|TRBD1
CASSLGRGQGNTGELFF
TGTGCCAGCAGCTTAGGTCGGGGACAGGGAAACACCGGGGAGCTGTTTTTT
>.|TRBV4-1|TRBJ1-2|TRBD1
CASSQVDVGGPYGYTF
TGCGCCAGCAGCCAAGTTGATGTAGGGGGCCCCTATGGCTACACCTTC
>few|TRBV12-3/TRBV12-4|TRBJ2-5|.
CASSFGLNQETQYF
TGTGCCAGCAGTTTCGGGCTCAACCAAGAGACCCAGTACTTC
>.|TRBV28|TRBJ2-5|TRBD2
CAGTSGGAGQETQYF
TGTGCCGGGACTAGCGGGGGGGCGGGTCAAGAGACCCAGTACTTC
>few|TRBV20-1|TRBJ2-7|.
CSARAARAVHEQYF
TGCAGTGCTAGAGCAGCCAGGGCAGTCCACGAGCAGTACTTC
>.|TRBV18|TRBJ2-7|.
CASSPANEQYF
TGTGCCAGCTCACCTGCGAACGAGCAGTACTTC
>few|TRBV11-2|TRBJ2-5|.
CASSSFWGRTEQETQYF
TGTGCCAGCAGCTCATTCTGGGGCCGGACCGAACAAGAGACCCAGTACTTC
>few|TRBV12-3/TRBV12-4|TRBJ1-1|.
CASSFGVSGDTEAFF
TGTGCCAGCAGTTTCGGGGTCTCAGGGGACACTGAAGCTTTCTTT
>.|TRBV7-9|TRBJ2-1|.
CASSFLAGFNEQFF
TGTGCCAGCAGCTTTCTGGCGGGGTTTAATGAGCAGTTCTTC
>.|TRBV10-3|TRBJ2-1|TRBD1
CAISRTGTKNEQFF
TGTGCCATCAGTAGGACAGGGACAAAAAATGAGCAGTTCTTC
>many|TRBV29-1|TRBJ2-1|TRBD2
CSVETLAGSYNEQFF
TGCAGCGTTGAGACGTTAGCGGGGTCCTACAATGAGCAGTTCTTC
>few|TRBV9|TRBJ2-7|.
CASSVGDLTYEQYF
TGTGCCAGCAGCGTAGGGGACCTTACCTACGAGCAGTACTTC
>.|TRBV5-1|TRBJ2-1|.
CASKLSPSYNEQFF
TGCGCCAGCAAGTTAAGTCCCTCCTACAATGAGCAGTTCTTC
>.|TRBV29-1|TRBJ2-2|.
CSVGGGGELFF
TGCAGCGTTGGAGGAGGCGGGGAGCTGTTTTTT
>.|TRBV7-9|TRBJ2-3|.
CASSLTDQASDTQYF
TGTGCCAGCAGCTTAACGGACCAGGCCTCAGATACGCAGTATTTT
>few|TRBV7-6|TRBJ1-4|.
CASSLFSWPTSATNEKLFF
TGTGCCAGCAGCTTATTTTCCTGGCCTACCTCTGCAACTAATGAAAAACTGTTTTTT
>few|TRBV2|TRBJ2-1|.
CASSENHEQFF
TGTGCCAGCAGTGAAAACCACGAGCAGTTCTTC
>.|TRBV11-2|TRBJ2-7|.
CASSFDALRWEQYF
TGTGCCAGCAGCTTCGATGCCCTGAGGTGGGAGCAGTACTTC
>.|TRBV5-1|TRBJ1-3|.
CASSFGHAGNTIYF
TGCGCCAGCAGCTTTGGACATGCTGGAAACACCATATATTTT
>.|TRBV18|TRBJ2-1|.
CASSNSGTRSSYNEQFF
TGTGCCAGCTCAAACTCCGGGACGAGGAGCTCCTACAATGAGCAGTTCTTC
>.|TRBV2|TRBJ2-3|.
CASSDLGFSTDTQYF
TGTGCCAGCAGTGACCTGGGTTTCAGCACAGATACGCAGTATTTT